A single TCR beta chain is shown here with its context. The antigen is undetermined. It was genomic DNA that served as the template for profiling TCR beta VDJ and CDR3. Via MiXCR, TCRdb re-called the reads, giving one row per CDR3 protein. The sample yields about 210,000 distinct CDR3 sequences, 61% seen once. The record originates from a study of CD8+CD57+ T cells in acquired aplastic anemia. Overall study findings and caveats: Significant differences in CD8+ Simpson's diversity were not observed between patients and controls. A set of about 28 CD8+ CDR3 sequences was shared between patients and controls, and these sequences appeared highly expressed in patients.

Germline lookup yields CDR1 LNHDA and CDR2 SQIVND (reference sequence). The CDR3 has 13 residues. V shed 7 bases and J 0 bases; nucleotides not matched to a gene: 3. The V and J genes are TRBV19 and TRBJ2-7, with TRBD1 matching over 7 bases. The material sequenced was sorted CD4+, CD8+, or CD8+CD57+ T cells (not recorded which) from PBMCs. This receptor was identified in a human donor in good health. The DNA of the CDR3 is TGTGCCAGTACCCCAGGGGGCTCCTACGAGCAGTACTTC. Its translation: CASTPGGSYEQYF.